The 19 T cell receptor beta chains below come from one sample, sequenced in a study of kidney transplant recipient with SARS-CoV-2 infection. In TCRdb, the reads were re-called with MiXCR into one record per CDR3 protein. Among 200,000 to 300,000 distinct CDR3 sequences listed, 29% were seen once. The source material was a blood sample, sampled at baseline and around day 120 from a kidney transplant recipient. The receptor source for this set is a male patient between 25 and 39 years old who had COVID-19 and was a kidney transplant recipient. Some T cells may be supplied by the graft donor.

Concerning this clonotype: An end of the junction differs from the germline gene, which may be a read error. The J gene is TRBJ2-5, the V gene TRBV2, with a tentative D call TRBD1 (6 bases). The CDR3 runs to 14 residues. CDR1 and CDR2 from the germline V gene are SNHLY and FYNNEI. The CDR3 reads CAIQHNYREETQCF. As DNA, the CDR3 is TGTGCCATCCAACATAACTACAGGGAAGAGACCCAGTGCTTC.

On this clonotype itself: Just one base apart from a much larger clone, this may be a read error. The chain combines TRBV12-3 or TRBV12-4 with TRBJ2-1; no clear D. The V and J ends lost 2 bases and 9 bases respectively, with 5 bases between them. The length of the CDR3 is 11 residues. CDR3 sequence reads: CASSLSCEQFF. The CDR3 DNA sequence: TGTGCCAGCAGTTTATCATGTGAGCAGTTCTTC.

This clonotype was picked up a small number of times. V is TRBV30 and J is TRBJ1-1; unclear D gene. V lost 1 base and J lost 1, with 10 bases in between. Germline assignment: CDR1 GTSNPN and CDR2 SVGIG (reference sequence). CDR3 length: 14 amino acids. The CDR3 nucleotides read TGTGCCTGGAGTGCGGTAAACCGGAACACTGAAGCTTTCTTT. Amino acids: CAWSAVNRNTEAFF.

CDR3 coding DNA: TGCGCCAGCAGTGAGTTAAAGCTACGCAGAAAGACCTATGGCTACACCTTC. Amino acid sequence: CASSELKLRRKTYGYTF. The rearrangement joins TRBV23-1 to TRBJ1-2; D is unclear. TRBV23-1 is reported as an ORF; its role is uncertain. Between the trimmed V and J ends, which lost 5 bases and 4 bases, there was a span of 23 bases. This CDR3 is built from 17 residues.

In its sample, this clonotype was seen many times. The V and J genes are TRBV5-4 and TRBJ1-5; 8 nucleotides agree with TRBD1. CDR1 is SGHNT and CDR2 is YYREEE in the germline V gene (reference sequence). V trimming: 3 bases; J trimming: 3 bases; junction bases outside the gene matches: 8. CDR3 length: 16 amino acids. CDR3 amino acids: CASSYRAGGINQPQHF. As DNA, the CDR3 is TGTGCCAGCAGCTACCGGGCAGGGGGCATCAATCAGCCCCAGCATTTT.

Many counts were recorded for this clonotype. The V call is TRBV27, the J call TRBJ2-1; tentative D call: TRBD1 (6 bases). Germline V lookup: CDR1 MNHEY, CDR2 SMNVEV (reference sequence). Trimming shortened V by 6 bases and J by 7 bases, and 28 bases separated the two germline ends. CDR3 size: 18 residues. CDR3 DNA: TGTGCCAGCAGACGGAGTTGGGGGCCGGGTGGTAAGTTGAATGAGCAGTTCTTC. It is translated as CASRRSWGPGGKLNEQFF.

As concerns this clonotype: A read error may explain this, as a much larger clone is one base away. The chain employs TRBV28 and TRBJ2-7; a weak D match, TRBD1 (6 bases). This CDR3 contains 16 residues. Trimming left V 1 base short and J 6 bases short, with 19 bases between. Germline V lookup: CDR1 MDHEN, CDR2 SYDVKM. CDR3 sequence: CASSLLGSGGRGEQYF. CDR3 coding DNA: TGTGCCAGCAGTTTATTGGGTAGTGGGGGCAGGGGCGAGCAGTACTTC.

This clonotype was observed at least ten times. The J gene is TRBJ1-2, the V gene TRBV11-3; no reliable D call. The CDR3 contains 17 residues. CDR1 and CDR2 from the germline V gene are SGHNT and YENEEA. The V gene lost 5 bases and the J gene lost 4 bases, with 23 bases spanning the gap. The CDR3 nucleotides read TGTGCCAGCAGCACCGTCGCCGATCTCGGAAAGACCTATGGCTACACCTTC. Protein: CASSTVADLGKTYGYTF.

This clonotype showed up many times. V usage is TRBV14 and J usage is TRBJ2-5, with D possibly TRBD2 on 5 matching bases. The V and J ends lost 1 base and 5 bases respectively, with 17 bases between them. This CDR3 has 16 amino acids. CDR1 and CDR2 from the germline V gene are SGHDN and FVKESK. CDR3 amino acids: CASSQGERYNWETQYF. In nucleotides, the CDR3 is TGTGCCAGCAGCCAAGGGGAGCGGTATAACTGGGAGACCCAGTACTTC.

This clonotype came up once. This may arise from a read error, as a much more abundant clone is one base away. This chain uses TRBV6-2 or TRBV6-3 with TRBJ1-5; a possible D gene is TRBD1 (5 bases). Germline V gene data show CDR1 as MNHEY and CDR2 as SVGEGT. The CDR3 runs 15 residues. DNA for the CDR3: TGTGACAGCAGTGATTCAGGGATAGGCAATCAGCCCCAGCATTTT. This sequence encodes CDSSDSGIGNQPQHF.

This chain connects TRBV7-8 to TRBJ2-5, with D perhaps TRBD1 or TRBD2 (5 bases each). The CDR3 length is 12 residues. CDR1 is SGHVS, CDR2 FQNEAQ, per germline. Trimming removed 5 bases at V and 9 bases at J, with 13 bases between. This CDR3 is CASSREGSPQYF. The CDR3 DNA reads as TGTGCCAGCAGCCGAGAGGGGTCCCCCCAGTACTTC.

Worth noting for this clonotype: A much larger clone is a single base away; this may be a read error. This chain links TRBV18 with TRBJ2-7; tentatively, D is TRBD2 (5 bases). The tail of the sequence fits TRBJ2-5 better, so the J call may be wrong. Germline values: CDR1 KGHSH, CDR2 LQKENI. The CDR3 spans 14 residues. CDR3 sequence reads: CASSPSTEEETQYF. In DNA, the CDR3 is TGTGCCAGCTCACCCAGTACGGAGGAGGAGACCCAGTACTTC.

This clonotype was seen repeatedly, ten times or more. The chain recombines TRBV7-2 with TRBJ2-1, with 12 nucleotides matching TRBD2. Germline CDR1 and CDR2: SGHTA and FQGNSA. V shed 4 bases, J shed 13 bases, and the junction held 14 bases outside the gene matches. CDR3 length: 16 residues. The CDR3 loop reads CASSSHGLAGTGDQFF. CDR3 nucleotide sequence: TGTGCCAGCAGCTCCCACGGACTAGCGGGAACAGGTGACCAGTTCTTC.

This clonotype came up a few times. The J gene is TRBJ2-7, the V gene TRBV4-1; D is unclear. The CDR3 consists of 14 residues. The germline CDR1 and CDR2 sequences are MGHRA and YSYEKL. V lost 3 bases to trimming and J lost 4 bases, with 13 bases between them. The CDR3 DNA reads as TGCGCCAGCAGCCAGGTTCGAGGTGGGTACGAGCAGTACTTC. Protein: CASSQVRGGYEQYF.

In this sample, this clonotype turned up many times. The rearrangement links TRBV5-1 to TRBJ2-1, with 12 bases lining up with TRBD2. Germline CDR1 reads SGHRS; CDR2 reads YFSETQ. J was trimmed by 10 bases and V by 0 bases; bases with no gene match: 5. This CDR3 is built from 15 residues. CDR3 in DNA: TGCGCCAGCAGCTTGGGACTAGCGGGAGTCAACGAGCAGTTCTTC. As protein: CASSLGLAGVNEQFF.

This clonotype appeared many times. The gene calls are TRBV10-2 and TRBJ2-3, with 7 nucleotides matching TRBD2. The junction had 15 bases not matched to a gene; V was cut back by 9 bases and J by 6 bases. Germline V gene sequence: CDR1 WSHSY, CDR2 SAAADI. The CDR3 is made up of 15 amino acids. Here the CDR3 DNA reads TGCGCCAGTGGCTCGGGCGGGACTATGGGGGATACGCAGTATTTT. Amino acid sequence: CASGSGGTMGDTQYF.

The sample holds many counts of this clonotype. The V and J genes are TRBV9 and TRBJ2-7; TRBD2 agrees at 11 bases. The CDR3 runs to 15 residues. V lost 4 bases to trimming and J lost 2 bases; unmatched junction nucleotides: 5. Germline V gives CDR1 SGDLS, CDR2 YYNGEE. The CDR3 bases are TGTGCCAGCAGCCCACGACTAGCGGGGACCTACGAGCAGTACTTC. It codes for CASSPRLAGTYEQYF.

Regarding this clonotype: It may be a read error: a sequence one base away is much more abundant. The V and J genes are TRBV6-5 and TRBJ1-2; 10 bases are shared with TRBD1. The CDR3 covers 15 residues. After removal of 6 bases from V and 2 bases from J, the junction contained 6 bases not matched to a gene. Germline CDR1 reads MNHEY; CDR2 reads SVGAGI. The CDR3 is CASRTPGQGNYGYTF. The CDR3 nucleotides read TGTGCCAGCAGGACACCGGGACAGGGGAACTATGGCTACACCTTC.

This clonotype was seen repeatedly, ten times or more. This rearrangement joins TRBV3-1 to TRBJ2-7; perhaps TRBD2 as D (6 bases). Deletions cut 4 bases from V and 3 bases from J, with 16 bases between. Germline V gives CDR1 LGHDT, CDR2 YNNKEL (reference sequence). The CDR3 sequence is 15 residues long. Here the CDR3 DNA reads TGTGCCAGCAGCCGAGCCGGGACTGGGGACTACGAGCAGTACTTC. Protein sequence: CASSRAGTGDYEQYF.